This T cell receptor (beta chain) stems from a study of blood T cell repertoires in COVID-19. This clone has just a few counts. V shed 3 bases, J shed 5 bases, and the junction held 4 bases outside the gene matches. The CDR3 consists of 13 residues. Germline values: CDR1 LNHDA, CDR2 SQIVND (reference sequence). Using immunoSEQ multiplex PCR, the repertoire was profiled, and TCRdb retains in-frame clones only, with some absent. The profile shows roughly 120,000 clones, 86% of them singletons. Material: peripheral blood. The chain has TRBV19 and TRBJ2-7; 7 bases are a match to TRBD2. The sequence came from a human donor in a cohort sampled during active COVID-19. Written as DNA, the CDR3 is TGTGCCAGTAGTATCGGTCTAGCGGACGAGCAGTACTTC. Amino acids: CASSIGLADEQYF. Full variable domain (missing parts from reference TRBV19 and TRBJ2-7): DGGITQSPKYLFRKEGQNVTLSCEQNLNHDAMYWYRQDPGQGLRLIYYSQIVNDFQKGDIAEGYSVSREKKESFPLTVTSAQKNPTAFYLCASSIGLADEQYFGPGTRLTVT.